This T cell receptor beta chain was found in a study of cytomegalovirus exposure and HLA in healthy donors (TCRdb year 2017). Regarding the study in general: In an earlier analysis of about 560 of the donors, around 300 Gb of sequence data and some 120 million unique TCR beta sequences from about 180 million T cells were reported. Approximately 310 gigabases of sequencing data and roughly 90 million unique TCR sequences were included in an early release covering around 600 HLA-typed donors. Of the approximately 400 genotyped donors, approximately 83% fell in the genetic ancestry cluster associated with self-reported Caucasian donors. The aim of the study was to test whether cataloging public T cell receptors could identify signatures of past pathogen exposure. The T cell repertoires of 666 subjects were profiled by immunosequencing and related to cytomegalovirus serostatus. Along with the roughly 670-subject first cohort, a separate validation cohort of some 130 different subjects was used. To predict cytomegalovirus infection status, the study combined high-throughput TCR immunosequencing, statistical association of individual TCRs with disease status, and machine learning. A later analysis re-analyzed previously published TCR beta repertoires from about 730 donors and added high-resolution HLA genotyping to study TCR occurrence patterns. Rather than drawing on any new phenotypic data, the later analysis identified candidate immune exposures from TCR beta sequences and the way those sequences occurred across donors. To decide whether each TCR beta V gene segment behaved as functional or pseudogenic, an earlier analysis of 587 of the donors relied on high-throughput TCR beta sequencing. Alongside the repertoire data, information on donor age, sex, ethnicity and CMV serostatus was compiled. Genome-wide SNP genotypes for about 65% of the roughly 670 donors were used in a later genetic analysis, which treated that subset as a discovery cohort. Every discovery cohort repertoire had been produced on one sequencing platform. HLA typing covered class I and class II loci at four-digit resolution. Typing coverage varied by locus: about 620-640 donors for A, B, C, DRB1 and DQB1; 500 to 550 for DQA1; more than 600 for DPA1; roughly 470 for DPB1. Four to six DR-DQ haplotypes were handled as single units for association and clustering, since linkage in the cohort was strong. Among about 390 genotyped donors of the cohort, an average of roughly 240,000 unique TCR beta nucleotide sequences were sequenced per donor, roughly 18% of them non-productive. General conclusions and limits of the study: A few of the identified cytomegalovirus-associated TCR beta chains were confirmed in vitro to be specific for cytomegalovirus antigens. In both the original and validation cohorts, the classifier was reported to diagnose cytomegalovirus status with high specificity and sensitivity. A further reported finding was that TCR beta sequences accurately predicted the HLA-A and HLA-B alleles for most subjects in the first cohort. A later analysis found that HLA-associated TCR beta chains were more clonally expanded and had lower generation probabilities than equally common non-associated chains. According to the authors, the approach could potentially be generalized to other disease states and immunological phenotypes. Presence/absence analyses assumed roughly uniform sequencing depth across donors, an assumption that may not hold. Immune exposure information for the cohort was limited to CMV serostatus. The earlier analysis of approximately 590 of the donors excluded some 16 rarely observed V segments, including chromosome 9 orphons, because counts were too low. In a later analysis, over 15,000 TCR beta sequences were associated with specific HLA alleles at a false discovery rate of 0.05. An earlier analysis of 450 to 750 of the donors showed that most TCR beta V segments appeared in productive rearrangements either about 87% or about 30% of the time, which broadly matched IMGT annotations. In a later analysis, most CMV-associated TCR beta chains were found to appear HLA-restricted, with HLA associations seemingly driven largely by CMV exposure. In a later analysis, the rate of TCR association differed among HLA loci, with DRB1 alleles having the most associated TCRs and HLA-C alleles having the fewest. Strong co-occurrence of HLA alleles, especially DR and DQ, made assigning TCR associations to individual alleles difficult. Only TCR beta chains were sequenced in this cohort, and the absence of alpha or paired-chain data limited detectable features. The 87-base-pair reads could not distinguish some IMGT-functional V segments, including TRBV6-2 and TRBV6-3, so those segments were excluded. In a later genetic analysis, fewer N-insertions in productive TCRs were reported among donors in an Asian-associated ancestry cluster than the roughly 700-donor mean. An association between a missense DCLRE1C variant and V-gene and J-gene trimming of TCR beta chains was found in a later genetic analysis and replicated in an independent cohort. Linkage disequilibrium might explain the correlated functional status among segregating V segments, but an unknown experimental factor could not be ruled out. A total of 150 to 200 TCR beta chains were listed by the study as associated with cytomegalovirus. In a later analysis, several top co-occurrence clusters were reported to appear linked to parvovirus B19, influenza, CMV and Epstein-Barr virus. The sequencing pipeline was judged likely to have produced a cluster of highly shared sequence variants as a technical artifact. Because some donors lacked HLA typing at each locus, the association tests relied only on the typed subset. Most TCR sequences were observed very rarely across donors, whereas some public TCRs were present in many individuals.

Note on this clone: The target of this receptor is not known. At one of its ends the junction is not consistent with the germline gene, which may arise from a read error.

The cohort was made up of hundreds of healthy bone marrow donors. All cohort members were sampled while nominally healthy, although unrecorded immune exposures were likely present. The donor was CMV seronegative and belonged to the group of roughly 330 seronegative cohort members. Each donor provided a peripheral blood sample, and peripheral blood mononuclear cells were used for TCR beta sequencing. The Qiagen DNeasy Blood Extraction Kit was used to extract genomic DNA from the blood cell samples. CDR1 and CDR2, looked up from the germline V gene (reference sequence), are SEHNR and FQNEAQ. CDR3 length: 12 amino acids, cysteine to phenylalanine. The entry retains the CDR3 DNA only, 36 bases that are in frame from base 1. Library construction relied on the immunoSEQ multiplex PCR assay. For the multiplex PCR, a mixture combining 60 forward primers for TCR Vbeta segments and 13 reverse primers for TCR Jbeta segments was used. The CDR3 region of rearranged TCR beta genes was amplified from genomic DNA with a multiplex PCR assay. On the Illumina HiSeq System, the amplified TCR beta libraries were sequenced as 87-base-pair reads. Regarding the original processing steps: Across the 670 or so repertoires, a later analysis counted approximately 75 million unique TCR beta chains, roughly 11 million of which were shared by at least two donors. To remove PCR and sequencing errors, raw reads were error-corrected and collapsed into unique sequences using a nearest-neighbor algorithm that merged closely related sequences. To assign V, D and J gene segments, CDR3 sequences were aligned to IMGT reference sequences. Each retained sequence needed at least a six-nucleotide match to both a V gene segment and a J gene segment. A rearrangement was called productive if the CDR3 had no stop codons and remained in frame with V and J, and every other rearrangement was called non-productive. CDR3 was defined by IMGT convention, running from the second conserved V-encoded cysteine to the conserved J-encoded phenylalanine. The earlier analysis of a few hundred of the donors excluded sequences that lacked an unambiguous match to a single V gene segment. In an earlier analysis of a few hundred of the donors, V segments were called functional above 56.7% productive rearrangements and were called segregating when the between-donor standard deviation exceeded 5%. A statistical classification framework was built for diagnosing cytomegalovirus status from the catalog of TCR beta chain sequences. In a later analysis, V and J genes were assigned by comparing TCR nucleotide sequences against IMGT/GENE-DB human TR gene sequences. A later analysis assigned CDR3 sequences and most-parsimonious VDJ recombination scenarios with the TCRdist pipeline. A later analysis defined each TCR beta chain by its CDR3 amino acid sequence plus V-gene family, and excluded reads lacking a unique V-gene family. In a later analysis, a few hundred highly shared, low-generation-probability nucleotide sequences were removed to address suspected cross-contamination and a sequencing artifact. In a later analysis, a clonal expansion index was calculated for each public chain from normalized within-repertoire ranks of inferred template counts. In a later analysis, generation probabilities were computed with a VDJ recombination model fitted to out-of-frame rearrangements, and the resulting probabilities were checked against IGoR. Hypergeometric tests were used in a later analysis to score TCR-TCR, TCR-HLA and TCR-CMV co-occurrence, with a repertoire-size bias correction applied to the TCR pairs. To estimate false discovery rates, a later analysis permuted the HLA or CMV assignments 20 times. A later analysis grouped co-occurring TCRs with DBSCAN, adding TCRdist sequence similarity when clustering within HLA-allele-positive subsets. For co-occurrence clustering, repertoires with fewer than 30,000 or more than 120,000 public chains were excluded, along with several repertoires with anomalous nucleotide sharing. This is the immuneACCESS table as TCRdb keeps it, with only in-frame sequences that have V and J called. A part of the clones is gone; compared with another copy, unresolved V genes explain less than half, and the rest is unexplained. V and J calls and clone size are as listed in that table; D and trimming were resolved from the DNA. The sample records about 200,000 clones, 85% of which are singletons. The ten largest account for approximately 2.4% of the sample.

The receptor's source is a woman aged 50 to 60 in good health and CMV-seronegative. What was sequenced was PBMCs. Recombination linked TRBV7-9 to TRBJ2-7; too little of a D gene remains to name it. The CDR3 region: CSSSTSSYEQYF. The nucleotides read TGTTCCAGCAGCACAAGCTCCTACGAGCAGTACTTC.